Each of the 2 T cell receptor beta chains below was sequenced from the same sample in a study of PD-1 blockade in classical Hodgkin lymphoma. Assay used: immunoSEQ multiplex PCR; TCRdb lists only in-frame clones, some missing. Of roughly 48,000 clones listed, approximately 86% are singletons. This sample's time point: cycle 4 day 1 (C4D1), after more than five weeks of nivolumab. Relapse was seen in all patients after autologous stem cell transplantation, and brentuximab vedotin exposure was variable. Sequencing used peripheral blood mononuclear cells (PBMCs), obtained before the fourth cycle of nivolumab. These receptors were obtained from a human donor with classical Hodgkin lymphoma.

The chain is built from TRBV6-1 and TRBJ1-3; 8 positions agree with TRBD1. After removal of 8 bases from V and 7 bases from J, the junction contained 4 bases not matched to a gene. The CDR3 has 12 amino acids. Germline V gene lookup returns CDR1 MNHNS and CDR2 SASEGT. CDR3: CASSTGVNTIYF. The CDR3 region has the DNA TGTGCCAGCTCGACAGGGGTCAACACCATATATTTT.

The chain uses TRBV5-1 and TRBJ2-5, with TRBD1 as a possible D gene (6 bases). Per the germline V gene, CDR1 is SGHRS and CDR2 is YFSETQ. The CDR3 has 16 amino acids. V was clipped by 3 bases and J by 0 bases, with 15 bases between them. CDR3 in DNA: TGCGCCAGCAGCTCCACAGGGAATCCATACCAAGAGACCCAGTACTTC. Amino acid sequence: CASSSTGNPYQETQYF.